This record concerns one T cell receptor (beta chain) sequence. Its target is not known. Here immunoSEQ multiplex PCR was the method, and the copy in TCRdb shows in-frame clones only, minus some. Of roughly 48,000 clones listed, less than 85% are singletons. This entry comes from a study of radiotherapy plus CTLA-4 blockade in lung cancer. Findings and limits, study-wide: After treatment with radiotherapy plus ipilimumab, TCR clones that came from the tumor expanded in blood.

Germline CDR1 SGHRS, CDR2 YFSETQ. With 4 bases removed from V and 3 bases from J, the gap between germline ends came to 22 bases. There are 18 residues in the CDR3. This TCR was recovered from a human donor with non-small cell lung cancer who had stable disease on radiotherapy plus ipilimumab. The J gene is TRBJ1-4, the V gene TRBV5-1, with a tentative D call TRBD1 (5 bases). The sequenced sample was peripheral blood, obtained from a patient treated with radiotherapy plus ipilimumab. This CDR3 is CASSHRWGGRDPNEKLFF. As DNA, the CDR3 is TGCGCCAGCAGCCACCGGTGGGGAGGGAGGGACCCTAATGAAAAACTGTTTTTT.